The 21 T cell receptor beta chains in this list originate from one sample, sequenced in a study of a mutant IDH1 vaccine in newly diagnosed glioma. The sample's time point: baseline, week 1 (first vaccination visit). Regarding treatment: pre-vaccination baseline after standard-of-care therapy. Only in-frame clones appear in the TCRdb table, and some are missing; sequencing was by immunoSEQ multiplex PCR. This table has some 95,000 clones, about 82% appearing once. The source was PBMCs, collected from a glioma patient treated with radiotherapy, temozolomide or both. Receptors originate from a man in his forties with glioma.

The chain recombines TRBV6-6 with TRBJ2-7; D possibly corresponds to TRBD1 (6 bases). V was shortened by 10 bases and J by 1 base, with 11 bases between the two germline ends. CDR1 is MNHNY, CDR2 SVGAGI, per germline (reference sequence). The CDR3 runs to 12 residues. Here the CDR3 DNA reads TGTGCCATACAGGGTAGTTCCTACGAGCAGTACTTC. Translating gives CAIQGSSYEQYF.

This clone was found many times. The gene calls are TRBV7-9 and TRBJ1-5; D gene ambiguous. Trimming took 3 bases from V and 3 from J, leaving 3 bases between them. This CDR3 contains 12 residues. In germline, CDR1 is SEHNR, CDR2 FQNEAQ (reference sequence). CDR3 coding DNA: TGTGCCAGCAGCTTTGACAATCAGCCCCAGCATTTT. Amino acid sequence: CASSFDNQPQHF. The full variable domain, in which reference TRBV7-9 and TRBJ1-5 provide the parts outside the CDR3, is DTGVSQNPRHKITKRGQNVTFRCDPISEHNRLYWYRQTLGQGPEFLTYFQNEAQLEKSRLLSDRFSAERPKGSFSTLEIQRTEQGDSAMYLCASSFDNQPQHFGDGTRLSIL.

The CDR3: CASSHSWGAANEQFF. The DNA of the CDR3 is TGCGCCAGCAGCCACAGTTGGGGGGCAGCCAATGAGCAGTTCTTC. The chain joins TRBV5-1 to TRBJ2-1, with D perhaps being TRBD1 or TRBD2 (6 bases each). Germline CDR1 is SGHRS and CDR2 is YFSETQ. The CDR3 loop spans 15 amino acids. The V end lost 4 bases, the J end lost 6 bases, and 17 bases lay between the germline ends.

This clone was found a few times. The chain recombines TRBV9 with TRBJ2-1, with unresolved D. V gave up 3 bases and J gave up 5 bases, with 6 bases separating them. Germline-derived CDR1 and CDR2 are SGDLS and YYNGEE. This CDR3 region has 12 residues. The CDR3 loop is CASSASDNEQFF. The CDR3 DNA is TGTGCCAGCAGCGCCTCGGACAATGAGCAGTTCTTC.

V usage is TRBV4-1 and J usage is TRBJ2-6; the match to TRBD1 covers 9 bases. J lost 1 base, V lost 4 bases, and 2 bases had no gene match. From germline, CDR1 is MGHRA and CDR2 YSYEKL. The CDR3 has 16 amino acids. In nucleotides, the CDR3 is TGCGCCAGCAGCCGGACAGGGGAATCTGGGGCCAACGTCCTGACTTTC. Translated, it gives CASSRTGESGANVLTF.

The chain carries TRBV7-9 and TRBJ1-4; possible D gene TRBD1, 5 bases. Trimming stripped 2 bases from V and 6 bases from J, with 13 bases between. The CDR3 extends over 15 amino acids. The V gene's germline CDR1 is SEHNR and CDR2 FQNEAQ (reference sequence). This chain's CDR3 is CASSLPRDGDEKLFF. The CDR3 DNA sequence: TGTGCCAGCAGCTTACCCCGGGACGGGGATGAAAAACTGTTTTTT. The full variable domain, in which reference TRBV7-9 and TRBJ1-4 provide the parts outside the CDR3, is DTGVSQNPRHKITKRGQNVTFRCDPISEHNRLYWYRQTLGQGPEFLTYFQNEAQLEKSRLLSDRFSAERPKGSFSTLEIQRTEQGDSAMYLCASSLPRDGDEKLFFGSGTQLSVL.

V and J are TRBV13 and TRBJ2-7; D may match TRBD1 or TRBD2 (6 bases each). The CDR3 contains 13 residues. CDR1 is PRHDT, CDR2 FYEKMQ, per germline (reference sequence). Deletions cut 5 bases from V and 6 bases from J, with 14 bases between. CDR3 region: CASSGIGGGEQYF. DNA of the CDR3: TGTGCCAGCAGCGGGATCGGGGGCGGCGAGCAGTACTTC.

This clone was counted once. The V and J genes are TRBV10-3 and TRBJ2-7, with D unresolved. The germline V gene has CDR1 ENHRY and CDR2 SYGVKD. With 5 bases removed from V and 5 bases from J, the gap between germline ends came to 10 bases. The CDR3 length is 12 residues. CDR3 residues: CAISFRDDEQYF. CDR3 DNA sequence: TGTGCCATCAGTTTCCGAGACGACGAGCAGTACTTC.

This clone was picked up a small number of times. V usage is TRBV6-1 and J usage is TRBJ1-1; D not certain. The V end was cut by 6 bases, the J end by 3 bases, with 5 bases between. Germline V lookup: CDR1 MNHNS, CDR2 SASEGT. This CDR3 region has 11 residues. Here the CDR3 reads CASRVHTEAFF. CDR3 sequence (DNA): TGTGCCAGCAGGGTGCACACTGAAGCTTTCTTT.

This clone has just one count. The CDR3 region is CAGPEEANVLTF. The CDR3 DNA reads TGCGCCGGCCCCGAGGAGGCCAACGTCCTGACTTTC. The chain couples TRBV10-1 to TRBJ2-6, with no clear D. This CDR3 region has 12 residues. V lost 11 bases to trimming and J lost 6 bases, with 11 bases between them. From germline, CDR1 is WNHNN and CDR2 SYGVQD (reference sequence).

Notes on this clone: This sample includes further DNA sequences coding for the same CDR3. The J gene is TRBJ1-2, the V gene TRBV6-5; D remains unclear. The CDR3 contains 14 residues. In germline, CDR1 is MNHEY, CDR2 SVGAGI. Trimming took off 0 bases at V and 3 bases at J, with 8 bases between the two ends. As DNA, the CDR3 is TGTGCCAGCAGTTACTCGAGAGAATACTATGGCTACACCTTC. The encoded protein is CASSYSREYYGYTF.

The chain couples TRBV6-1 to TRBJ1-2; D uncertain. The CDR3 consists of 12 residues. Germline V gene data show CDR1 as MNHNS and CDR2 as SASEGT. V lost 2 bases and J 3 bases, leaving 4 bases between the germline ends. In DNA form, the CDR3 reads TGTGCCAGCAGTGAAAACCACTATGGCTACACCTTC. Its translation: CASSENHYGYTF.

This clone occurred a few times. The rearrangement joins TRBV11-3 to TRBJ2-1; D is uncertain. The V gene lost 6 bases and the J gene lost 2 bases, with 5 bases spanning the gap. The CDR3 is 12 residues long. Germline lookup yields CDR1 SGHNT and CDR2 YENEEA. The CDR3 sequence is CASSKAYNEQFF. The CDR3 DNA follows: TGTGCCAGCAGTAAAGCCTACAATGAGCAGTTCTTC.

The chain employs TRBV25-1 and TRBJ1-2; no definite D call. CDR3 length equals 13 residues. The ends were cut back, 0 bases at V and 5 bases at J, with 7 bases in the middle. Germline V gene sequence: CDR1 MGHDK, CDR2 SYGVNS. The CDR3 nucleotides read TGTGCCAGCAGTGAATATTACCAATATGGCTACACCTTC. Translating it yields CASSEYYQYGYTF.

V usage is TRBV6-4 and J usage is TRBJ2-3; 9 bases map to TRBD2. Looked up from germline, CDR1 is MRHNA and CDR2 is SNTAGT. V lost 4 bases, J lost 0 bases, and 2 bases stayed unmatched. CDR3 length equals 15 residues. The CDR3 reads CASSGAGGSTDTQYF. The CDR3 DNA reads TGTGCCAGCAGTGGCGCGGGGGGGAGCACAGATACGCAGTATTTT.

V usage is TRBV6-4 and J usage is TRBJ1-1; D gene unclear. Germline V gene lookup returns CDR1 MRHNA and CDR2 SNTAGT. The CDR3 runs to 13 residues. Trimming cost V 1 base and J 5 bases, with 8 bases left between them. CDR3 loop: CASSDYDGTEAFF. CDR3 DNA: TGTGCCAGCAGTGACTACGACGGAACTGAAGCTTTCTTT.

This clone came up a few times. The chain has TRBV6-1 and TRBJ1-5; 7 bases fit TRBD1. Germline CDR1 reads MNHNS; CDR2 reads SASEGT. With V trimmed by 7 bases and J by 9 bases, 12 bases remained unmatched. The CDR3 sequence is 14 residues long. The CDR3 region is CASNPGQSRGPQHF. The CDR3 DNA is TGTGCCAGCAACCCGGGACAGTCAAGGGGGCCCCAGCATTTT.

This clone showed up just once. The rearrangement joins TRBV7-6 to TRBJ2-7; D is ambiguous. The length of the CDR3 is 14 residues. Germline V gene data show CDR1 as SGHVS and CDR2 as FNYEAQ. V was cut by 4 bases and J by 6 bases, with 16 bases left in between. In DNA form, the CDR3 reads TGTGCCAGCAGCTCTAGGAACGGATTGAGCGAGCAGTACTTC. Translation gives CASSSRNGLSEQYF.

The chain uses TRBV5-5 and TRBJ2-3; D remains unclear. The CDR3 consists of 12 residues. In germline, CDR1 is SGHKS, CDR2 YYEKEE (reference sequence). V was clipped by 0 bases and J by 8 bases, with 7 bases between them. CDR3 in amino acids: CASSLEGFTQYF. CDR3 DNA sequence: TGTGCCAGCAGCTTGGAAGGTTTTACGCAGTATTTT.

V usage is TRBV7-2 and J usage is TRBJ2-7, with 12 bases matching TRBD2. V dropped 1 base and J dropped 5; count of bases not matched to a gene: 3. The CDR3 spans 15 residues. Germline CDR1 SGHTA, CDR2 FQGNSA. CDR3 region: CASSLELAGGHEQYF. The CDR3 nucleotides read TGTGCCAGCAGCTTAGAGCTAGCGGGGGGGCACGAGCAGTACTTC.

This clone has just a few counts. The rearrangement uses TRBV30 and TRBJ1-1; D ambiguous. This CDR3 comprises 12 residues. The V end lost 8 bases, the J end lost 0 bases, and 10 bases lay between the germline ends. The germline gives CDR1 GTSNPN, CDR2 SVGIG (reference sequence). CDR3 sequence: CAHRGLNTEAFF. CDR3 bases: TGTGCCCACCGGGGATTGAACACTGAAGCTTTCTTT.